The 23 T cell receptor beta chains given below trace back to one sample, sequenced in a study of post-analysis software for immune sequencing data. Study-level results: Comparison of patients with controls showed about 5 TRBV segments more frequent in patients, TRBV5-6, TRBV5-1 and TRBV20-1 among them.

What these receptors recognize is not known. Included in the TCR beta cDNA libraries were unique molecular identifiers. A single record per CDR3 protein comes from TCRdb applying MiXCR to the PCR reads. The profile shows approximately 570,000 distinct CDR3 sequences, roughly 40% of them singletons. Sequencing was done on a sample of blood. These receptors were obtained from a girl aged 10-17 years with multiple sclerosis.

A word on this clonotype: The junction does not match germline at one end; this may be a read error. This chain links TRBV29-1 with TRBJ2-5, with D tentatively TRBD2 (5 bases). Germline assignment: CDR1 SQVTM and CDR2 ANQGSEA. The CDR3 loop spans 11 amino acids. CDR3: CSVGPEETRYF. The CDR3 DNA is TGCAGCGTCGGACCGGAGGAGACCCGGTACTTC.

This chain connects TRBV4-2 to TRBJ2-7; D might be TRBD1 or TRBD2, each matching 6 bases. V lost 0 bases, J lost 0 bases, and 9 bases lay in between. Germline V gives CDR1 LGHNA, CDR2 YNFKEQ. The CDR3 covers 15 residues. This chain's CDR3 is CASSQERGPSYEQYF. The CDR3 DNA is TGTGCCAGCAGCCAAGAACGGGGGCCCTCCTACGAGCAGTACTTC.

This clonotype turned up a few times. The chain employs TRBV7-6 and TRBJ2-1; 10 bases agree with TRBD2. Germline V CDR1 and CDR2: SGHVS, FNYEAQ. V was pared by 2 bases and J by 4 bases, with 5 bases of the junction left unmatched. The CDR3 covers 16 residues. The CDR3 bases are TGTGCCAGCAGCTTAAAAGCGGGAGGGAAGTACAATGAGCAGTTCTTC. It codes for CASSLKAGGKYNEQFF.

This clonotype turned up a few times. J is TRBJ2-5 and V is TRBV5-6; a possible D gene is TRBD1 (6 bases). This CDR3 is 13 amino acids long. Germline CDR1 reads SGHDT; CDR2 reads YYEEEE. V gave up 4 bases and J gave up 0 bases, with 7 bases separating them. CDR3 nucleotides: TGTGCCAGCAGCAGACAGGACCAAGAGACCCAGTACTTC. Its translation: CASSRQDQETQYF.

The chain links TRBV2 to TRBJ1-2; no reliable D call. Germline lookup yields CDR1 SNHLY and CDR2 FYNNEI. V lost 6 bases and J 6 bases, leaving 11 bases between the germline ends. This CDR3 is 12 amino acids long. Here the CDR3 reads CASRRGHDGYTF. The CDR3 region has the DNA TGTGCCAGCAGGAGAGGGCACGATGGCTACACCTTC. Full variable domain (missing parts from reference TRBV2 and TRBJ1-2): EPEVTQTPSHQVTQMGQEVILRCVPISNHLYFYWYRQILGQKVEFLVSFYNNEISEKSEIFDDQFSVERPDGSNFTLKIRSTKLEDSAMYFCASRRGHDGYTFGSGTRLTVV.

This clonotype was counted only a few times. CDR3 nucleotide sequence: TGCAGTGCTAGTTCTCAGGGAGGCACAGATACGCAGTATTTT. This codes for CSASSQGGTDTQYF. The chain carries TRBV20-1 and TRBJ2-3; D is possibly TRBD1 or TRBD2 (5 bases each). The CDR3 is made up of 14 amino acids. Trimming removed 3 bases from V and 1 base from J, with 11 bases in between. Germline V gene sequence: CDR1 DFQATT, CDR2 SNEGSKA (reference sequence).

As regards this clonotype: One end of the junction fails to match germline, which may point to a read error. This chain links TRBV12-3 or TRBV12-4 with TRBJ1-5, with D perhaps matching TRBD1 (5 bases). The CDR3 consists of 14 residues. The CDR3: CASSPDRFNQPPHF. The CDR3 coding sequence is TGTGCCAGCAGCCCCGACAGATTCAATCAGCCCCCGCATTTT.

The chain employs TRBV12-3 or TRBV12-4 and TRBJ1-5, with a tentative D call TRBD1 (5 bases). The CDR3 runs to 16 residues. Deletions cut 2 bases from V and 0 bases from J, with 11 bases between. This CDR3 is CASSLCGQNSNQPQHF. The DNA for the CDR3 is TGTGCCAGCAGTTTATGCGGACAAAATAGCAATCAGCCCCAGCATTTT.

This clonotype was picked up a small number of times. The chain employs TRBV9 and TRBJ2-3; D unresolved. Germline V gene lookup returns CDR1 SGDLS and CDR2 YYNGEE. Trimming took 0 bases from V and 4 from J, leaving 6 bases between them. CDR3 length: 13 amino acids. CDR3 amino acids: CASSVDQADTQYF. In DNA form, the CDR3 reads TGTGCCAGCAGCGTAGATCAAGCAGATACGCAGTATTTT.

The chain is built from TRBV7-9 and TRBJ2-4; the D gene is possibly TRBD1 (5 bases). Germline-derived CDR1 and CDR2 are SEHNR and FQNEAQ (reference sequence). This CDR3 region has 15 residues. Trimming took off 7 bases at V and 1 base at J, with 14 bases between the two ends. CDR3 sequence (DNA): TGTGCCAGCACCGCCCCAGGGTGGGCCAAAAACATTCAGTACTTC. It encodes CASTAPGWAKNIQYF.

This rearrangement joins TRBV24-1 to TRBJ2-1, with TRBD1 identical over 7 bases. CDR1 and CDR2 (germline): KGHDR, SFDVKD. The junction had 3 bases not matched to a gene; V was cut back by 3 bases and J by 2 bases. This CDR3 has 15 residues. In DNA form, the CDR3 reads TGTGCCACCAGTGATGACAGGGTAACCTACAATGAGCAGTTCTTC. It is translated as CATSDDRVTYNEQFF.

About this clonotype: Given a much more abundant clone one base away, this may be a read error. V usage is TRBV12-3 or TRBV12-4 and J usage is TRBJ2-4; tentative D call: TRBD2 (6 bases). The CDR3 totals 13 residues. Between the trimmed V and J ends, which lost 10 bases and 7 bases, there was a span of 17 bases. Here the CDR3 reads CANGLSSLNIQYF. CDR3 bases: TGTGCCAACGGACTATCGAGCCTTAACATTCAGTACTTC.

The chain couples TRBV6-8 to TRBJ2-3; 7 bases fit TRBD2. CDR3 length: 24 amino acids. Trimming cost V 2 bases and J 5 bases; bases outside gene matches: 34. CDR1 and CDR2 (germline): MNHGY, SAAAGT. The CDR3 is CASSYPSGTTYPVIFSSPGDTQYF. The DNA for the CDR3 is TGTGCCAGCAGTTACCCCAGCGGGACCACTTACCCCGTTATTTTCTCTTCGCCCGGAGATACGCAGTATTTT.

J is TRBJ1-2 and V is TRBV27, with no clear D. The CDR3 runs 14 residues. V lost 5 bases to trimming and J lost 5 bases, with 15 bases between them. Germline CDR1 and CDR2: MNHEY and SMNVEV (reference sequence). CDR3 sequence: CASSPGHIGYGYTF. CDR3 bases: TGTGCCAGCAGTCCTGGGCATATTGGGTATGGCTACACCTTC.

This clonotype was observed a few times. V is TRBV2 and J is TRBJ2-1; no clear D gene. The V end lost 5 bases, the J end lost 3 bases, and 5 bases lay between the germline ends. Germline V CDR1 and CDR2: SNHLY, FYNNEI. This CDR3 spans 12 amino acids. CDR3 sequence: CASSRDYNEQFF. CDR3 DNA sequence: TGTGCCAGCAGTAGGGACTACAATGAGCAGTTCTTC. The full variable domain, its missing parts supplied by reference TRBV2 and TRBJ2-1, is EPEVTQTPSHQVTQMGQEVILRCVPISNHLYFYWYRQILGQKVEFLVSFYNNEISEKSEIFDDQFSVERPDGSNFTLKIRSTKLEDSAMYFCASSRDYNEQFFGPGTRLTVL.

The rearrangement joins TRBV7-9 to TRBJ1-2; perhaps TRBD1 as D (6 bases). V lost 2 bases and J lost 8, with 15 bases in between. The CDR3 extends over 14 amino acids. The germline V gene has CDR1 SEHNR and CDR2 FQNEAQ (reference sequence). CDR3 sequence reads: CASSLRGDGNGYTF. In DNA, the CDR3 is TGTGCCAGCAGCTTAAGGGGGGATGGGAACGGCTACACCTTC.

The V and J genes are TRBV9 and TRBJ2-1; TRBD2 agrees at 10 bases. Germline loops: CDR1 SGDLS, CDR2 YYNGEE. V was pared by 0 bases and J by 3 bases, with 9 bases of the junction left unmatched. The CDR3 extends over 18 amino acids. In DNA form, the CDR3 reads TGTGCCAGCAGCGTAGAGCTGGGGGGGACTAGCGTCTACAATGAGCAGTTCTTC. Translation gives CASSVELGGTSVYNEQFF.

The V call is TRBV4-1, the J call TRBJ1-1, with D maybe TRBD1 (6 bases). This CDR3 spans 14 amino acids. Germline loops: CDR1 MGHRA, CDR2 YSYEKL. The V and J ends lost 4 bases and 1 base respectively, with 10 bases between them. The CDR3 sequence: CASSPRQENTEAFF. DNA for the CDR3: TGCGCCAGCAGCCCCAGACAGGAGAACACTGAAGCTTTCTTT.

The chain carries TRBV12-3 or TRBV12-4 and TRBJ1-2; D gene uncertain. The CDR3 has 13 residues. Trimming cost V 3 bases and J 3 bases, with 8 bases left between them. CDR3 region: CASSFRGYYGYTF. CDR3 DNA sequence: TGTGCCAGCAGTTTCCGGGGTTACTATGGCTACACCTTC.

This chain uses TRBV12-3 or TRBV12-4 with TRBJ1-1, with D possibly TRBD1 on 6 matching bases. There are 14 residues in the CDR3. V lost 8 bases, J lost 0 bases, and 13 bases lay in between. The CDR3 nucleotides read TGTGCCAGCGTGGCAGGGGCCATGAACACTGAAGCTTTCTTT. It is translated as CASVAGAMNTEAFF.

Regarding this clonotype: The junction departs from the called germline gene at one end, perhaps through a read error. J is TRBJ2-3 and V is TRBV5-1, with TRBD2 matching over 7 bases. This CDR3 comprises 14 residues. Per germline, CDR1 SGHRS and CDR2 YFSETQ. The CDR3 sequence is CASSLSSGTDTRYF. DNA of the CDR3: TGCGCCAGCAGCTTGTCTAGCGGCACAGATACGCGGTATTTT. Full variable domain (missing parts from reference TRBV5-1 and TRBJ2-3): KAGVTQTPRYLIKTRGQQVTLSCSPISGHRSVSWYQQTPGQGLQFLFEYFSETQRNKGNFPGRFSGRQFSNSRSEMNVSTLELGDSALYLCASSLSSGTDTRYFGPGTRLTVL.

This clonotype was recorded only once. The chain joins TRBV29-1 to TRBJ1-5; tentative D call: TRBD1 (5 bases). The germline V gene encodes CDR1 SQVTM and CDR2 ANQGSEA. The CDR3 spans 13 residues. Trimming shortened V by 5 bases and J by 6 bases, and 14 bases separated the two germline ends. CDR3 amino acids: CSVSNRGGQPQHF. Written as DNA, the CDR3 is TGCAGCGTTTCTAATAGGGGTGGTCAGCCCCAGCATTTT. The variable domain in full, with the rest retrieved from reference TRBV29-1 and TRBJ1-5, is SAVISQKPSRDICQRGTSLTIQCQVDSQVTMMFWYRQQPGQSLTLIATANQGSEATYESGFVIDKFPISRPNLTFSTLTVSNMSPEDSSIYLCSVSNRGGQPQHFGDGTRLSIL.

The chain is built from TRBV7-9 and TRBJ2-1, with D uncertain. CDR1 is SEHNR and CDR2 is FQNEAQ in the germline V gene (reference sequence). This CDR3 comprises 12 residues. Trimming cost V 7 bases and J 13 bases, with 17 bases left between them. The DNA for the CDR3 is TGTGCCAGCACCGTAAGGGCAGGAGATCAGTTCTTC. Translating gives CASTVRAGDQFF.